This T cell receptor beta chain was observed in a study of tumor and adjacent non-tumor tissue in lung cancer. Study at large: Histology: eleven to twelve adenocarcinoma, a couple of squamous cell carcinoma, 1 small cell lung cancer. Stage I to III disease affected about nine men and 5 women aged 31 to 76.

A modified ARM-PCR protocol with three rounds of nested PCR amplified TCRbeta. One entry per CDR3 protein, called by TCRdb with MiXCR from the multiplex PCR reads. The sample holds about 200,000 distinct CDR3 sequences, roughly 70% seen once. In germline, CDR1 is SGHNT, CDR2 YENEEA. This CDR3 has 15 residues. This sample's RNA came from whole unsorted tissue. For this clonotype: Its antigen is still unknown. At one end, the junction sequence differs from germline, possibly due to a read error.

General study points: Normal lung showed higher cumulative top 100 clone frequency than tumor. Compared with tumor, normal lung showed significantly lower TCR diversity.

The chain recombines TRBV11-3 with TRBJ2-7, with no clear D. This TCR was recovered from a man aged 55 to 69 with non-small cell lung cancer. Sequences were obtained from lung tumor tissue. Here the CDR3 DNA reads TGTGCCCGCAGCCCAGATGGGGATTACATCTACGAGCAGTACTTC. Translation: CARSPDGDYIYEQYF.